This T cell receptor (beta chain) was profiled in a study of CD8+ T cells in alopecia areata. Trimming took 0 bases from V and 4 from J, leaving 10 bases between them. The germline gives CDR1 SQVTM, CDR2 ANQGSEA. This CDR3 contains 13 residues. Sequencing relied on a cDNA template that was reverse transcribed from extracted RNA. Clones were read by immunoSEQ multiplex PCR, and TCRdb kept only the in-frame ones, dropping some. The data contain 100,000 to 130,000 clones, 45% to 60% of them seen just once; the ten biggest clones take up roughly 25%. This chain joins TRBV29-1 and TRBJ2-7; no clear D gene. Specimen: NKG2D-low CD8+ T cells sorted from blood. This receptor was obtained from a human donor with alopecia areata. CDR3 nucleotides: TGCAGCGTTGAAGATCTCTCAACTTACGAGCAGTACTTC. This translates into CSVEDLSTYEQYF.